The rows below give T cell receptor beta chains drawn from one sample of a study of Ad26.COV2.S vaccination and SARS-CoV-2 variants. The protocol was immunoSEQ multiplex PCR, while the TCRdb copy is restricted to in-frame clones and leaves out a portion. Here the sample spans over 400,000 clones, about 90% being singletons. The sequencing used peripheral blood, collected in a trial of Ad26.COV2.S vaccine versus placebo. The receptor source for this set is a person between 18 and 65 years old who received the Ad26.COV2.S COVID-19 vaccine or a placebo. Each CDR3 is given with its conserved first and last residue. Each record gives: D gene, clone size, V gene, J gene, CDR3 protein, CDR3 DNA. The D gene is left open where the match is weak. Clone size is not always given. Where it is, it says once, few, many or a class for expanded clones.

NA,NA,TRBV4-3,TRBJ1-3,CASSRNSGNTIYF,TGCGCCAGCAGCCGAAACTCGGGAAACACCATATATTTT
NA,NA,TRBV28,TRBJ1-4,CASLPGSTGEKLFF,TGTGCCAGCCTCCCCGGATCCACGGGTGAAAAACTGTTTTTT
TRBD1,NA,TRBV19,TRBJ1-1,CASIVSGGVTEAFF,TGTGCCAGTATTGTTTCAGGGGGAGTCACTGAAGCTTTCTTT
NA,NA,TRBV3-1/TRBV3-2,TRBJ1-5,CASSQGGGVNQPQHF,TGTGCCAGCAGCCAAGGGGGTGGGGTGAATCAGCCCCAGCATTTT
NA,NA,TRBV2,TRBJ1-4,CASSVYPRGEKLFF,TGTGCCAGCAGTGTTTACCCCAGGGGTGAAAAACTGTTTTTT
TRBD1,NA,TRBV28,TRBJ1-5,CASSPDRGVYQPQHF,TGTGCCAGCAGTCCCGACAGGGGAGTTTATCAGCCCCAGCATTTT
NA,few,TRBV28,TRBJ1-6,CASSLGAGRYNSPLHF,TGTGCCAGCAGTTTAGGGGCAGGACGCTATAATTCACCCCTCCACTTT
NA,NA,TRBV19,TRBJ1-3,CASRPYTGFSGNTIYF,TGTGCCAGTAGACCCTACACAGGGTTCTCTGGAAACACCATATATTTT
NA,NA,TRBV4-1,TRBJ2-7,CASSQGSFLEQYF,TGCGCCAGCAGCCAGGGGTCTTTCCTCGAGCAGTACTTC
TRBD1,NA,TRBV29-1,TRBJ1-2,CSVETGNYGYTF,TGCAGCGTTGAGACAGGGAACTATGGCTACACCTTC
NA,few,TRBV10-1,TRBJ2-1,CASSESEGGNEQFF,TGCGCCAGCAGTGAGTCCGAGGGAGGTAATGAGCAGTTCTTC
NA,few,TRBV7-2,TRBJ1-6,CASSSMGRLSSYNSPLHF,TGTGCCAGCAGCTCCATGGGACGTCTGAGCTCCTATAATTCACCCCTCCACTTT
NA,NA,TRBV7-2,TRBJ2-3,CASRGGRNTDTQYF,TGTGCCAGCCGAGGGGGTCGCAACACAGATACGCAGTATTTT
TRBD2,NA,TRBV18,TRBJ2-2,CASSPRRSGGTEAGELFF,TGTGCCAGCTCACCACGGCGAAGCGGGGGGACAGAAGCCGGGGAGCTGTTTTTT
TRBD1,NA,TRBV4-3,TRBJ2-1,CASSPSTVRGREQFF,TGCGCCAGCAGCCCAAGTACCGTCAGGGGGCGTGAGCAGTTCTTC
NA,once,TRBV9,TRBJ1-2,CASSVLGYGGYTF,TGTGCCAGCAGCGTGTTGGGGTATGGAGGCTACACCTTC
NA,NA,TRBV5-1,TRBJ2-2,CASSLAGNTGELFF,TGCGCCAGCAGCTTGGCAGGGAACACCGGGGAGCTGTTTTTT
NA,NA,TRBV6-1,TRBJ2-5,CASSENAGAYQETQYF,TGTGCCAGCAGTGAAAACGCAGGCGCCTACCAAGAGACCCAGTACTTC
TRBD1,once,TRBV9,TRBJ1-2,CASSVGGTGPMVYGYTF,TGTGCCAGCAGCGTAGGTGGGACAGGGCCTATGGTCTATGGCTACACCTTC
NA,NA,TRBV29-1,TRBJ2-2,CSVEDGELFF,TGCAGCGTTGAAGACGGGGAGCTGTTTTTT
TRBD1,once,TRBV6-2/TRBV6-3,TRBJ1-2,CASSPGREGAPLDYGYTF,TGTGCCAGCAGCCCAGGGAGGGAGGGGGCGCCTTTGGACTATGGCTACACCTTC
NA,NA,TRBV29-1,TRBJ1-2,CSVETGDRYGYTF,TGCAGCGTTGAAACGGGGGATAGGTATGGCTACACCTTC
NA,NA,TRBV27,TRBJ1-3,CASSLSRAGGNTIYF,TGTGCCAGCAGTTTATCGAGAGCGGGAGGAAACACCATATATTTT
NA,NA,TRBV27,TRBJ2-3,CASSLYQGTDTQYF,TGTGCCAGCAGTTTATATCAGGGTACGGATACGCAGTATTTT
TRBD1,NA,TRBV5-5,TRBJ2-1,CASSAQGAWGNEQFF,TGTGCCAGCAGCGCACAGGGGGCGTGGGGCAATGAGCAGTTCTTC
NA,NA,TRBV29-1,TRBJ1-3,CSADGGNTIYF,TGCAGCGCGGACGGTGGAAACACCATATATTTT
TRBD1,NA,TRBV4-1,TRBJ1-2,CASSQVEMDRPYGYTF,TGCGCCAGCAGCCAAGTGGAAATGGACAGGCCCTATGGCTACACCTTC
NA,NA,TRBV4-3,TRBJ1-5,CASSPNRVGQPQHF,TGCGCCAGCAGCCCCAACAGGGTCGGTCAGCCCCAGCATTTT
NA,NA,TRBV21-1,TRBJ1-2,CASTTRGDRVICGYGYTF,TGTGCCAGCACGACTCGAGGGGACAGGGTGATATGTGGCTATGGCTACACCTTC
TRBD1,NA,TRBV7-6,TRBJ1-1,CASSSGQGADTEAFF,TGTGCCAGCAGCTCTGGACAGGGGGCTGACACTGAAGCTTTCTTT
NA,NA,TRBV4-3,TRBJ1-2,CASSQPGGGRYGYTF,TGCGCCAGCAGCCAGCCGGGGGGCGGTAGATATGGCTACACCTTC
NA,NA,TRBV28,TRBJ2-7,CASSLYGAISSYEQYF,TGTGCCAGCAGTTTATACGGGGCAATAAGCTCCTACGAGCAGTACTTC
NA,NA,TRBV4-1,TRBJ2-1,CASSQEQGSVPLLSSYNEQFF,TGCGCCAGCAGCCAAGAGCAAGGGAGCGTCCCACTCCTTAGCTCCTACAATGAGCAGTTCTTC
TRBD2,NA,TRBV11-2,TRBJ2-1,CASSFILGGSYNEQFF,TGTGCCAGCAGCTTCATATTGGGGGGGTCCTACAATGAGCAGTTCTTC
TRBD1,NA,TRBV28,TRBJ1-6,CASSPRPGGNSPLHF,TGTGCCAGCAGTCCCCGGCCAGGGGGTAATTCACCCCTCCACTTT
TRBD1,few,TRBV10-1,TRBJ1-6,CASSEGGTGQNSPLHF,TGCGCCAGCAGTGAAGGCGGGACAGGCCAGAATTCACCCCTCCACTTT
TRBD1,NA,TRBV7-2,TRBJ1-1,CASSPGQGAVLNTEAFF,TGTGCCAGCAGCCCGGGACAGGGGGCTGTTTTGAACACTGAAGCTTTCTTT
NA,NA,TRBV7-9,TRBJ1-1,CASSLTPEAFF,TGTGCCAGCAGCCTGACCCCTGAAGCTTTCTTT
NA,NA,TRBV4-1,TRBJ2-7,CASSHFLGVNEQYF,TGCGCCAGCAGCCACTTCCTGGGAGTAAACGAGCAGTACTTC
NA,once,TRBV6-1,TRBJ1-1,CASSDGYMNTEAFF,TGTGCCAGCAGTGATGGGTATATGAACACTGAAGCTTTCTTT
NA,NA,TRBV20-1,TRBJ1-2,CSASPVTFMGYGYTF,TGCAGTGCTAGTCCTGTAACCTTCATGGGCTATGGCTACACCTTC
TRBD1,NA,TRBV5-1,TRBJ1-1,CASSWTGGAFITEAFF,TGCGCCAGCAGCTGGACAGGGGGCGCTTTTATAACTGAAGCTTTCTTT
NA,NA,TRBV6-6,TRBJ1-5,CASTNPGLWPQHF,TGTGCCAGCACCAACCCTGGCCTATGGCCCCAGCATTTT
NA,NA,TRBV3-1/TRBV3-2,TRBJ1-2,CASSQASATGYGYTF,TGTGCCAGCAGCCAAGCGTCGGCAACGGGGTATGGCTACACCTTC
NA,once,TRBV27,TRBJ1-2,CASSFQGFYGYTF,TGTGCCAGCAGTTTCCAGGGATTCTATGGCTACACCTTC
TRBD1,NA,TRBV5-4,TRBJ1-1,CASSLNRGRTEAFF,TGTGCCAGCAGCTTGAACAGGGGGCGAACTGAAGCTTTCTTT